A selection of T cell receptor beta chains follows, all from one sample in a study of CD8+CD57+ T cells in acquired aplastic anemia. MiXCR, applied by TCRdb to the reads, yields one record per CDR3 protein. The sample gives hundreds of thousands of distinct CDR3 sequences, around a third of which show up once; 0.82% is in the top ten. Specimen: sorted CD4+, CD8+, or CD8+CD57+ T cells (not recorded which) from PBMCs. The receptors were gathered from a human donor with aplastic anemia. CDR3s include the opening cysteine and the closing phenylalanine or tryptophan. The D gene is left open where the match is weak. Some rows have no size entry. The others give once, few or many, or a class for an expanded clone.

TRBD1	.	TRBV2	TRBJ1-6	CASSLQGADSPLHF	TGTGCCAGCAGTTTGCAGGGGGCGGATTCACCCCTCCACTTT
TRBD2	.	TRBV10-3	TRBJ2-7	CAISELAGGDEQYF	TGTGCCATCAGTGAATTAGCGGGGGGGGACGAGCAGTACTTC
.	many	TRBV7-8	TRBJ1-2	CASSPPRRGFDGYTF	TGTGCCAGCAGCCCCCCCCGTAGGGGCTTCGATGGCTACACCTTC
.	.	TRBV19	TRBJ2-1	CASNPGRADEQFF	TGTGCCAGTAACCCTGGCAGGGCTGATGAGCAGTTCTTC
TRBD1	many	TRBV9	TRBJ2-7	CASSLRGEQGSYEQYF	TGTGCCAGCAGCCTCCGTGGGGAACAGGGGTCCTACGAGCAGTACTTC
.	.	TRBV25-1	TRBJ1-4	CASSDLRESNEKLFF	TGTGCCAGCAGTGATTTGAGGGAGTCCAATGAAAAACTGTTTTTT
TRBD1	.	TRBV2	TRBJ1-1	CASRWGQASTEAFF	TGTGCCAGCAGGTGGGGACAGGCAAGCACTGAAGCTTTCTTT
.	many	TRBV24-1	TRBJ2-5	CATTDPGQETQYF	TGTGCCACCACAGACCCAGGCCAAGAGACCCAGTACTTC
TRBD1	few	TRBV20-1	TRBJ1-1	CSAHRGGTEAFF	TGCAGTGCCCACAGGGGAGGCACTGAAGCTTTCTTT
TRBD1	many	TRBV20-1	TRBJ1-5	CSAAFGTASNQPQHF	TGCAGTGCCGCATTCGGGACAGCTAGCAATCAGCCCCAGCATTTT
TRBD1	.	TRBV25-1	TRBJ2-5	CASSSGTGAGTQYF	TGTGCCAGCAGTAGCGGGACAGGGGCGGGGACCCAGTACTTC
.	few	TRBV7-2	TRBJ2-5	CASSLVGQQETQYF	TGTGCCAGCAGCTTAGTTGGGCAGCAAGAGACCCAGTACTTC
.	.	TRBV7-3	TRBJ1-6	CASSSVGEDSPLHF	TGTGCCAGCAGCTCCGTGGGGGAGGATTCACCCCTCCACTTT
.	.	TRBV5-1	TRBJ2-2	CASSFHGEGAGELFF	TGCGCCAGCAGCTTCCACGGGGAGGGGGCTGGGGAGCTGTTTTTT
.	many	TRBV7-2	TRBJ2-7	CASATHYEQYF	TGTGCCAGCGCAACCCACTACGAGCAGTACTTC
.	many	TRBV9	TRBJ1-6	CASSEGINRDSPLHF	TGTGCCAGCAGCGAGGGGATTAACAGGGATTCACCCCTCCACTTT
.	many	TRBV19	TRBJ1-1	CASTTGRVNTEAFF	TGTGCCAGTACCACTGGTCGGGTCAACACTGAAGCTTTCTTT
.	.	TRBV11-1	TRBJ2-7	CASRPGGEGTSYEQYF	TGTGCCAGCAGGCCCGGCGGGGAAGGAACATCCTACGAGCAGTACTTC
.	many	TRBV24-1	TRBJ1-1	CATSDTRSTEAFF	TGTGCCACCAGTGACACGCGTAGCACTGAAGCTTTCTTT
.	many	TRBV10-3	TRBJ2-3	CAISETDTQYF	TGTGCCATCAGTGAGACAGATACGCAGTATTTT
TRBD1	many	TRBV10-2	TRBJ2-3	CASSWGQGYTDTQYF	TGCGCCAGTTCATGGGGACAGGGGTATACAGATACGCAGTATTTT
.	.	TRBV11-2	TRBJ2-1	CASSLRDPYNEQFF	TGTGCCAGCAGCTTAAGGGACCCCTACAATGAGCAGTTCTTC
.	once	TRBV29-1	TRBJ2-1	CSRTRGGEQFF	TGCAGCAGGACTCGAGGGGGGGAGCAGTTCTTC
TRBD1	.	TRBV20-1	TRBJ2-7	CSPKDRVSSYRQYF	TGCAGTCCTAAAGACAGGGTCTCCTCCTACAGGCAGTACTTC
.	many	TRBV12-3/TRBV12-4	TRBJ1-6	CASTILNNSPLHF	TGTGCCAGCACGATCCTGAATAATTCACCCCTCCACTTT
TRBD1	many	TRBV19	TRBJ2-7	CASSSTGTYEQYF	TGTGCCAGTAGTTCGACAGGGACCTACGAGCAGTACTTC
.	few	TRBV6-1	TRBJ2-3	CASSLGRSGDTQYF	TGTGCCAGCAGTCTTGGGAGATCCGGAGATACGCAGTATTTT
.	few	TRBV20-1	TRBJ1-1	CSAPPALNTEAFF	TGCAGTGCTCCTCCCGCCCTGAACACTGAAGCTTTCTTT
TRBD1	.	TRBV11-2	TRBJ2-1	CASSLGTGEYNEQFF	TGTGCCAGCAGCCTCGGGACAGGGGAATACAATGAGCAGTTCTTC
.	.	TRBV20-1	TRBJ2-2	CSARRTGELFF	TGCAGTGCTAGAAGGACCGGGGAGCTGTTTTTT
.	many	TRBV7-3	TRBJ1-4	CASSSEQGKLFF	TGTGCCAGCAGCTCTGAACAGGGAAAACTGTTTTTT